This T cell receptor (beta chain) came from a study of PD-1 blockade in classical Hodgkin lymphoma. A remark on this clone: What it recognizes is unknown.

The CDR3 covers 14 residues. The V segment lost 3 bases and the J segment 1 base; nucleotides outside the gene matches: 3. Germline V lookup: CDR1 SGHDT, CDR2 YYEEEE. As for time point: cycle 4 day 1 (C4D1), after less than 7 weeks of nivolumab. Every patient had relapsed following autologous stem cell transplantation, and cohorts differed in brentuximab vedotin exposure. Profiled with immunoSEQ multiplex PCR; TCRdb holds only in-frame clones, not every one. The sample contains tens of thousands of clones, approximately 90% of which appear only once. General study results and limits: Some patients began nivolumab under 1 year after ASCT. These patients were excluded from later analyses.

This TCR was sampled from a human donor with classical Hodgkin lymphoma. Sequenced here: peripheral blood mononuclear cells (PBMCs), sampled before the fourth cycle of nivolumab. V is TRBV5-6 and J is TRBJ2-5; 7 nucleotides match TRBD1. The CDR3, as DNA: TGTGCCAGCAGCTCCACAGGGGTCCAAGAGACCCAGTACTTC. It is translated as CASSSTGVQETQYF.